The present T cell receptor (beta chain) was sequenced within a study of T cells in narcolepsy. Study context: Donors had narcolepsy type 1 or type 2, or were healthy controls.

General study results and limits: Reportedly, autoreactive clonotypes were serially detected in patients' blood but not controls'. Autoreactive clone sequences were missing from some blood memory CD4+ repertoires. HCRT-specific and TRIB2-specific autoreactive clonotypes appeared among same-patient CSF and blood CD4+ clonotypes.

The table came from immunoSEQ multiplex PCR; TCRdb's copy has only in-frame clones and leaves some out. The repertoire has 30,000 to 45,000 clones, around 85% of them found once; the top ten carry roughly 1.6%. Remarks on this clone: What it recognizes is unknown.

The CDR3 runs to 11 residues. Per the germline V gene, CDR1 is SEHNR and CDR2 is FQNEAQ (reference sequence). Trimming shortened V by 5 bases and J by 7 bases, and 8 bases separated the two germline ends. The chain combines TRBV7-9 with TRBJ1-1; no clear D. The sequenced sample consisted of CD45RA- memory CD4+ T cells from PBMCs. The TCR originated in a human donor with narcolepsy. CDR3 coding DNA: TGTGCCAGCAGCCCTACCTATGAAGCTTTCTTT. Protein product: CASSPTYEAFF.